The present T cell receptor beta chain was sequenced within a study of cytomegalovirus exposure and HLA in healthy donors. Study at large: Unique TCR beta sequences numbering over 100 million came from around 180 million T cells in an earlier analysis. Findings of the study overall: A missense DCLRE1C variant was associated with V- and J-gene trimming of TCR beta chains in a later analysis, and an independent cohort replicated the association. Most subjects' HLA-A and HLA-B alleles were reportedly predicted from TCR beta sequences.

For this clone: Its antigen is unidentified.

CDR1 and CDR2 (germline): SGHDN, FVKESK. This CDR3 contains 16 residues. The V and J ends lost 1 base and 9 bases, in that order; junction bases with no gene match: 9. Both 60 Vbeta primers and 13 Jbeta primers went into the PCR. The method was immunoSEQ multiplex PCR; TCRdb's version includes in-frame clones alone and lacks a portion of them. Seen here are 95,000 to 150,000 clones, about 80% observed once, and the top ten hold around 3.9%. The sequencing sample was made of PBMCs. This rearrangement joins TRBV14 to TRBJ2-1, with 10 bases aligning to TRBD2. This TCR came from a man aged 40-55 years in good health and CMV-seronegative. The CDR3 sequence is CASSQVRSLAGVEQFF. The CDR3 DNA reads TGTGCCAGCAGCCAAGTTAGAAGCCTAGCGGGGGTTGAGCAGTTCTTC.